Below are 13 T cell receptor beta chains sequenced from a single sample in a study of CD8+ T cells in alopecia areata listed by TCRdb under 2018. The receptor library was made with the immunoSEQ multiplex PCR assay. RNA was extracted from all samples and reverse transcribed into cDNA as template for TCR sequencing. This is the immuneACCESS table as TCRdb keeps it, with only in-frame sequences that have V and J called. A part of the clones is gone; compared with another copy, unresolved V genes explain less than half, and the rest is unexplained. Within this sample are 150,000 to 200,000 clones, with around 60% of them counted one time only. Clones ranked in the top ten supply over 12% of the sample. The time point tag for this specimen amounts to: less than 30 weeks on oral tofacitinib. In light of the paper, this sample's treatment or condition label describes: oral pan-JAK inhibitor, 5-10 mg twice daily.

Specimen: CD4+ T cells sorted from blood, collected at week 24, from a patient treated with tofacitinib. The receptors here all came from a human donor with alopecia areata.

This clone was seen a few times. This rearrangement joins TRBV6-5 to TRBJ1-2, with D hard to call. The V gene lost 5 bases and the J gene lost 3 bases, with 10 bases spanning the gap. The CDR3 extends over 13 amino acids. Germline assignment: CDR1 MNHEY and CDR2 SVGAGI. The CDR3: CASSTTPYYGYTF. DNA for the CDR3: TGTGCCAGCAGTACCACACCTTACTATGGCTACACCTTC.

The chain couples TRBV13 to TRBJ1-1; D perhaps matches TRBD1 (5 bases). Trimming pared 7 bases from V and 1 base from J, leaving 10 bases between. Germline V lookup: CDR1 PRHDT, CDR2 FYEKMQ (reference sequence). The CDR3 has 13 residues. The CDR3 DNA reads TGTGCCAGCACCTCGACAGCGAACACTGAAGCTTTCTTT. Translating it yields CASTSTANTEAFF.

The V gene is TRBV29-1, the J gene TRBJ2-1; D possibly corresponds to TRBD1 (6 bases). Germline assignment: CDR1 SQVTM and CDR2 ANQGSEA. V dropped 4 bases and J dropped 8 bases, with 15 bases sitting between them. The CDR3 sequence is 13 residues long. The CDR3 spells CSVGQVLGDEQFF. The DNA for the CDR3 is TGCAGCGTTGGACAGGTTTTAGGCGATGAGCAGTTCTTC.

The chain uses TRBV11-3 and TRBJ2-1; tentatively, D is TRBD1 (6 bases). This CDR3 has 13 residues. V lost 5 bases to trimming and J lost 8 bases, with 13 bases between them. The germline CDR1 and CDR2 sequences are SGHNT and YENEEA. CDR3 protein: CASSIIQGYEQFF. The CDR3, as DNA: TGTGCCAGCAGCATCATACAGGGTTATGAGCAGTTCTTC.

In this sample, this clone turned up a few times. CDR3 nucleotide sequence: TGTGCCAGCAGTTCTCGACAGGGCTATGGCTACACCTTC. This codes for CASSSRQGYGYTF. V and J are TRBV27 and TRBJ1-2; 7 nucleotides align to TRBD1. Germline-derived CDR1 and CDR2 are MNHEY and SMNVEV (reference sequence). The trim removed 4 bases at V and 4 bases at J, leaving 3 bases unmatched. The CDR3 is made up of 13 amino acids.

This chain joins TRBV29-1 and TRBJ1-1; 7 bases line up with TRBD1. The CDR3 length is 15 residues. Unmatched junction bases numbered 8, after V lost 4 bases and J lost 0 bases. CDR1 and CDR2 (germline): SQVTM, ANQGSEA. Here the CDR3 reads CSVVVRGTMNTEAFF. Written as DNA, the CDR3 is TGCAGCGTTGTTGTCAGGGGGACCATGAACACTGAAGCTTTCTTT. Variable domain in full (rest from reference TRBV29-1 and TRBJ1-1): SAVISQKPSRDICQRGTSLTIQCQVDSQVTMMFWYRQQPGQSLTLIATANQGSEATYESGFVIDKFPISRPNLTFSTLTVSNMSPEDSSIYLCSVVVRGTMNTEAFFGQGTRLTVV.

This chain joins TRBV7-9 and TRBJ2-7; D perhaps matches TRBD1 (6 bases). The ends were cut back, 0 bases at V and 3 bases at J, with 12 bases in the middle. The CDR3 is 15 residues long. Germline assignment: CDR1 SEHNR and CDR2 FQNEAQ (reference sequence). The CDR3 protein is CASSLALGRGYEQYF. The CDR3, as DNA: TGTGCCAGCAGCTTAGCGCTGGGCAGGGGCTACGAGCAGTACTTC.

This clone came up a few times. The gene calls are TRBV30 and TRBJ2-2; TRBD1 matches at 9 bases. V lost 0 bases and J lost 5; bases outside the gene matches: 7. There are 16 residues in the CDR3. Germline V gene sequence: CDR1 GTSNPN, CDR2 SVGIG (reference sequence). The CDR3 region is CAWSVRDRVATGELFF. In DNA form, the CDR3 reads TGTGCCTGGAGTGTAAGGGACAGGGTGGCGACCGGGGAGCTGTTTTTT.

The CDR3 region is CATSSPGQGATYEQYF. The CDR3 DNA reads as TGTGCCACCAGCAGCCCGGGACAGGGGGCGACCTACGAGCAGTACTTC. V usage is TRBV15 and J usage is TRBJ2-7; 12 nucleotides line up with TRBD1. Germline values: CDR1 LNHNV, CDR2 YYDKDF (reference sequence). CDR3 length equals 16 residues. J gave up 2 bases and V 3 bases, and 5 bases lay outside the gene matches.

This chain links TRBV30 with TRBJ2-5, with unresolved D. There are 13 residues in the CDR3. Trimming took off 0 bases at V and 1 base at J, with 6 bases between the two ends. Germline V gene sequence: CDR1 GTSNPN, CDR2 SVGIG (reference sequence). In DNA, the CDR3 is TGTGCCTGGAGTGTACGTCTCCAAGAGACCCAGTACTTC. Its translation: CAWSVRLQETQYF.

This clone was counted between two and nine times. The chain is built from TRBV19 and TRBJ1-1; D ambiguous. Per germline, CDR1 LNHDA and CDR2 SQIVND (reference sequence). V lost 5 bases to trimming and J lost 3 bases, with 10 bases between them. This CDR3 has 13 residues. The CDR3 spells CASSSGIHTEAFF. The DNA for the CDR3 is TGTGCCAGTAGTTCGGGTATCCACACTGAAGCTTTCTTT.

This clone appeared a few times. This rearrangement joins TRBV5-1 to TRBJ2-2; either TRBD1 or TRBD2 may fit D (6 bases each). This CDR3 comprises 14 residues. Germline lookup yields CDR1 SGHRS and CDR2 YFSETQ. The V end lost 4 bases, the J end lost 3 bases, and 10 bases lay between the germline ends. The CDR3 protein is CASSGGTYTGELFF. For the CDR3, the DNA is TGCGCCAGCAGCGGCGGGACATACACCGGGGAGCTGTTTTTT. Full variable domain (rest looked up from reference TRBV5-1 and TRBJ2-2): KAGVTQTPRYLIKTRGQQVTLSCSPISGHRSVSWYQQTPGQGLQFLFEYFSETQRNKGNFPGRFSGRQFSNSRSEMNVSTLELGDSALYLCASSGGTYTGELFFGEGSRLTVL.

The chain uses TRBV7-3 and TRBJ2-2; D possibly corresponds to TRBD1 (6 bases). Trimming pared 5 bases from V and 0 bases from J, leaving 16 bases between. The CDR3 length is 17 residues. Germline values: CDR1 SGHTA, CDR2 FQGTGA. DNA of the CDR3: TGTGCCAGCAGCCCCAAATCTCCAGGGGCGAACACCGGGGAGCTGTTTTTT. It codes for CASSPKSPGANTGELFF.